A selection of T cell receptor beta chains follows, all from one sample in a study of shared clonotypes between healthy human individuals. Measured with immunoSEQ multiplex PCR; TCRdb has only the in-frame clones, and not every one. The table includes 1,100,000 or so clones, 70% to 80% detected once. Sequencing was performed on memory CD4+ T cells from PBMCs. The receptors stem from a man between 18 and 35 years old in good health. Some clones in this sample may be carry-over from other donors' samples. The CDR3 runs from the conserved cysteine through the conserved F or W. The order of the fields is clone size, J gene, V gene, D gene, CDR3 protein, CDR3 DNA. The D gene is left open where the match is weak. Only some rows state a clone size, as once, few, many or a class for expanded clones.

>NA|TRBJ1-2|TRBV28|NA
CASSLYRENYGYTF
TGTGCCAGCAGTCTATACAGGGAGAACTATGGCTACACCTTC
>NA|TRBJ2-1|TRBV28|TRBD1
CASSPGDRPYNEQFF
TGTGCCAGCTCACCTGGGGACAGGCCCTACAATGAGCAGTTCTTC
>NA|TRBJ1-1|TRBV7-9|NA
CASSLYGTGPEAFF
TGTGCCAGCAGCTTATACGGAACAGGGCCGGAAGCTTTCTTT
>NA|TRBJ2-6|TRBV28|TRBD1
CASSLRQGTRSGANVLTF
TGTGCCAGCAGTTTACGACAGGGAACCCGCTCTGGGGCCAACGTCCTGACTTTC
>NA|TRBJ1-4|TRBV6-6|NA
CASRKESTNEKLFF
TGTGCCAGCAGAAAAGAGAGCACAAATGAAAAACTGTTTTTT
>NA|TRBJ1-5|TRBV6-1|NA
CASSVHFNQPQHF
TGTGCCAGCAGTGTTCACTTCAATCAGCCCCAGCATTTT
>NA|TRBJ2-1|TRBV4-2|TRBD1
CASSQEGTADNEQFF
TGTGCCAGCAGCCAAGAGGGGACAGCAGACAATGAGCAGTTCTTC
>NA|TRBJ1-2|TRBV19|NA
CASSLSNYGYTF
TGTGCCAGTAGTTTGTCTAACTATGGCTACACCTTC
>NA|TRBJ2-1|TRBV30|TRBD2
CACSGGGQRNEQFF
TGTGCCTGTTCCGGGGGGGGCCAACGGAATGAGCAGTTCTTC
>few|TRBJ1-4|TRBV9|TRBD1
CASSVDQTGEEKLFF
TGTGCCAGCAGCGTAGATCAGACAGGGGAAGAAAAACTGTTTTTT
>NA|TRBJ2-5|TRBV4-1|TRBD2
CASSQGTSGTPETQYF
TGCGCCAGCAGCCAGGGGACTAGCGGGACGCCTGAGACCCAGTACTTC
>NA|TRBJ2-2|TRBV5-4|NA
CASSPDSWRNTGELFF
TGTGCCAGCAGCCCCGACTCGTGGCGCAACACCGGGGAGCTGTTTTTT
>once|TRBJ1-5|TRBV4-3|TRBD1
CASSHGTGTNQPQHF
TGCGCCAGCAGCCACGGGACAGGGACCAATCAGCCCCAGCATTTT
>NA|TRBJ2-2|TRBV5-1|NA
CASSQSRASTGELFF
TGCGCCAGCAGCCAAAGCCGGGCCAGCACCGGGGAGCTGTTTTTT
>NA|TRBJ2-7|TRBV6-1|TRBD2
CASSVTRDYSYEQYF
TGTGCCAGCAGTGTTACCCGGGACTACTCCTACGAGCAGTACTTC
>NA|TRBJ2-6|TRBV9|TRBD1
CASSAQGSGANVLTF
TGTGCCAGCAGCGCACAGGGGTCTGGGGCCAACGTCCTGACTTTC
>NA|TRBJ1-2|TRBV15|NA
CATSGGRGYGYTF
TGTGCCACCAGCGGAGGGAGGGGGTATGGCTACACCTTC
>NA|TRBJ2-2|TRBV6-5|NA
CASSYSGGNTGELFF
TGTGCCAGCAGTTACTCGGGCGGGAACACCGGGGAGCTGTTTTTT
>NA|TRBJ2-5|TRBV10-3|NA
CAISVIREETQYF
TGTGCCATCAGTGTTATCAGAGAAGAGACCCAGTACTTC
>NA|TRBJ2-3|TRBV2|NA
CASSEQGGDTDTQYF
TGTGCCAGCAGTGAACAAGGAGGGGACACAGATACGCAGTATTTT
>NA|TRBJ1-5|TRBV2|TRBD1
CASSGDRGANQPQHF
TGTGCCAGCAGTGGGGACAGGGGGGCCAATCAGCCCCAGCATTTT
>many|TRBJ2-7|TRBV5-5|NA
CASSLNLGPSYEQYF
TGTGCCAGCAGCTTGAATCTAGGCCCATCCTACGAGCAGTACTTC
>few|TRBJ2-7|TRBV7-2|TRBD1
CASSSGQAAEQYF
TGTGCCAGCAGTTCGGGACAGGCGGCCGAGCAGTACTTC
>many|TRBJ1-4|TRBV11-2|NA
CASSSSAAEKLFF
TGTGCCAGCAGCTCGTCCGCGGCCGAAAAACTGTTTTTT
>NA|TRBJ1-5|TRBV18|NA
CASSDMSNQPQHF
TGTGCCAGCTCCGACATGTCAAATCAGCCCCAGCATTTT
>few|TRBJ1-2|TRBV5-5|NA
CASSLSQEGYTF
TGTGCCAGCAGCCTGAGTCAGGAGGGCTACACCTTC
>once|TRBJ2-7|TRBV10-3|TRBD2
CAISEGLGLAGSPYEQYF
TGTGCCATCAGTGAGGGTCTCGGGCTAGCGGGATCTCCCTACGAGCAGTACTTC
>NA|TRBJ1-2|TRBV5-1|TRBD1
CASSLEIGTAYGYTF
TGCGCCAGCAGCTTGGAAATCGGGACAGCCTATGGCTACACCTTC
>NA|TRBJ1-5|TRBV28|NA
CASGRPGLRQPQHF
TGTGCCAGCGGCCGACCAGGGCTCAGACAGCCCCAGCATTTT
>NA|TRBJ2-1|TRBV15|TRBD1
CATSRDPTGWNEQFF
TGTGCCACCAGCAGAGATCCGACAGGGTGGAATGAGCAGTTCTTC
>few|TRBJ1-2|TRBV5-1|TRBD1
CASSLTGGGSSYTF
TGCGCCAGCAGCCTTACAGGGGGCGGTTCGAGCTACACCTTC